This T cell receptor beta chain was retrieved from a study of low-dose radiotherapy and immunotherapy resistance in tumors. Time point denoted: after trial treatment. Stated treatment: LDRT plus nivolumab, ipilimumab, low-dose cyclophosphamide and aspirin (RACIN trial). TRAV- and TRBV-specific primers were used for first-strand cDNA, which covered alpha and beta chains. TCRs were amplified for 15 to 25 PCR cycles with a constant-region primer and V-primer adapter. In vitro transcription served to amplify the isolated mRNA. Each CDR3 protein is one row after TCRdb ran MiXCR on the reads. This table holds approximately 100,000 distinct CDR3 sequences, about 20% found once. This clonotype was found many times. Sample: PBMCs, taken after low-dose radiotherapy plus immunotherapy. This TCR came from a male donor with prostate cancer.

The CDR3 loop reads CASRPGGWDTQYF. DNA for the CDR3: TGTGCCAGCAGACCAGGGGGCTGGGATACGCAGTATTTT. This chain joins TRBV2 and TRBJ2-3; 8 bases agree with TRBD1. The germline V gene has CDR1 SNHLY and CDR2 FYNNEI. J lost 6 bases, V lost 6 bases, and 5 bases had no gene match. This CDR3 comprises 13 residues.